The following is a TCR beta chain sequence with its context. There is no known antigen for this receptor. The sample holds no much larger clone one base away, and base qualities are not on file. The library was produced with the immunoSEQ multiplex PCR assay. The immuneACCESS repertoire file appears here via TCRdb, limited to in-frame rearrangements. These files lack a portion of the clones; in checked studies, under half of the deficit traces to unresolved V genes, and the cause of the others is not known. The sample includes approximately 64,000 clones, with 75% to 90% observed a single time. Roughly 5% of the sample goes to the ten largest clones. Reading the germline V gene gives CDR1 MNHNS and CDR2 SASEGT. The CDR3 runs 14 residues from the cysteine to the phenylalanine. The entry retains the CDR3 DNA only, 42 bases that are in frame from base 1. V and J are trimmed by 2 bases and 4 bases, and the gene matches miss 4 bases of the junction.

The data originate from a study of technical replicates of blood from a handful of donors (dated by TCRdb to the late 2010s). The chain is assembled from TRBV6-1 and TRBJ1-2; 7 bases in the middle match TRBD1. The TCR sequence derives from a human donor in good health. Some clones in this sample may be carry-over from other donors' samples. The sequencing input was PBMCs. In nucleotide form, the sequence is TGTGCCAGCAGTGAATGGGACAGCCTCTATGGCTACACCTTC. This is translated as CASSEWDSLYGYTF.